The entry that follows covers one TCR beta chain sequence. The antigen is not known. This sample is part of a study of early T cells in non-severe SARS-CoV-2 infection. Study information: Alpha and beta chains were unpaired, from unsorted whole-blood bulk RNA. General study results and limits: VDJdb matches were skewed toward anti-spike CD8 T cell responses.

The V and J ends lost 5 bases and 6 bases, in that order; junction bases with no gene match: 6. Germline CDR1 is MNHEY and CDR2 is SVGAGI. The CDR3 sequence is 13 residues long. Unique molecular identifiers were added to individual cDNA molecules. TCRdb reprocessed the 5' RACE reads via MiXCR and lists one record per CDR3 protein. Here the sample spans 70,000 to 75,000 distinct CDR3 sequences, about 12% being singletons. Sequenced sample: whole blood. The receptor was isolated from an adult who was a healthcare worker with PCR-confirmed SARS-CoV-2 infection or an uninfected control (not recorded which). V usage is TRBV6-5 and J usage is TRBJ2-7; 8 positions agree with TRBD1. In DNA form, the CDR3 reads TGTGCCAGCAGTCTTACAGGGGGGCGCGAGCAGTACTTC. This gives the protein CASSLTGGREQYF.